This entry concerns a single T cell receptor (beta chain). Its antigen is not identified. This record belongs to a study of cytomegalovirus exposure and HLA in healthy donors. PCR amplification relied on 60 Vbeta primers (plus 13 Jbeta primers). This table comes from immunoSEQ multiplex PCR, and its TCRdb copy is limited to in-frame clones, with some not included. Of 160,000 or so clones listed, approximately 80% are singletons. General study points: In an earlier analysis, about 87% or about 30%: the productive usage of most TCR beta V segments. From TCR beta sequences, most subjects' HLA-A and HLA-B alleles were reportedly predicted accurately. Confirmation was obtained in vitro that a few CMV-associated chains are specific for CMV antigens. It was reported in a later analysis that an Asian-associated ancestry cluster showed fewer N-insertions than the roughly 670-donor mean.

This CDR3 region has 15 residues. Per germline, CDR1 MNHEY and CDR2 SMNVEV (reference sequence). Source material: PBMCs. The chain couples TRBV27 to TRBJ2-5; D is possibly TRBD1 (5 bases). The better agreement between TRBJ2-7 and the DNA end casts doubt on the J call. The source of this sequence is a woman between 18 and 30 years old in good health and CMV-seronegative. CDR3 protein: CASRVYAAGNYEQYF. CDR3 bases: TGTGCCAGCCGAGTTTACGCTGCAGGGAACTACGAGCAGTACTTC.